This T cell receptor (beta chain) was identified during a study of T cell repertoires in cytomegalovirus infection. Study-level information: In the study, CMV epitopes included recently identified HLA-C-restricted and well-studied HLA-B-restricted ones. Both a matching HLA type and CMV infection were indicated by public TCR beta signatures. General study results and limits: Ex vivo, HLA-C-restricted CMV-specific TCR beta clonotypes prevailed over the rest of the response.

TCRdb ran MiXCR on the reads and lists one entry per CDR3 protein. Seen here are about 70,000 distinct CDR3 sequences, approximately 20% observed once, and the top ten hold 55% to 75%. Points on this clonotype: The antigen is unknown.

There are 13 residues in the CDR3. The germline gives CDR1 MNHNS, CDR2 SASEGT. V lost 8 bases to trimming and J lost 5 bases, with 10 bases between them. The clonotype was recovered from a human donor in good health (CMV status not recorded). Some clones in this sample may be carry-over from other donors' samples. This chain joins TRBV6-1 and TRBJ1-6; D possibly corresponds to TRBD1 (6 bases). The sample in question was CD8+ T cells from cultured PBMCs, obtained from culture after CMV antigen stimulation. CDR3 nucleotides: TGTGCCAGCGGGGGGCGGGATAATTCACCCCTCCACTTT. It is translated as CASGGRDNSPLHF.